These T cell receptor beta chains were read from a single sample in a study of CD8+CD57+ T cells in acquired aplastic anemia. TCRdb ran MiXCR on the reads and lists one entry per CDR3 protein. The sample records hundreds of thousands of distinct CDR3 sequences, about half being singletons. The source material was sorted CD4+, CD8+, or CD8+CD57+ T cells (not recorded which) from PBMCs. The receptors were sampled from a human donor with aplastic anemia. The CDR3 runs from the conserved cysteine through the conserved F or W. The order of the fields is clone size, J gene, D gene, V gene, CDR3 DNA, CDR3 protein. D genes are given only for firm matches. Some rows mark clone size as missing; the rest say once, few, many or name a class of expanded clone.

clone size: many
J gene: TRBJ1-4
D gene: NA
V gene: TRBV14
CDR3 DNA: TGTGCCAGCAGCCAAGATTGGGGAAAACTGTTTTTT
CDR3 protein: CASSQDWGKLFF

clone size: many
J gene: TRBJ2-2
D gene: NA
V gene: TRBV7-3
CDR3 DNA: TGTGCCAGCAGCGAAGGGTGGGGTCGGGAGCTGTTTTTT
CDR3 protein: CASSEGWGRELFF

clone size: few
J gene: TRBJ1-6
D gene: NA
V gene: TRBV15
CDR3 DNA: TGTGCCACCAGGAGACGGAACCCCCTCCACTTT
CDR3 protein: CATRRRNPLHF

clone size: NA
J gene: TRBJ2-7
D gene: TRBD2
V gene: TRBV20-1
CDR3 DNA: TGCAGTGCTAGAGAAGGGCTAGCGGGGGGGGTCGAGCAGTACTTC
CDR3 protein: CSAREGLAGGVEQYF

clone size: NA
J gene: TRBJ1-2
D gene: NA
V gene: TRBV29-1
CDR3 DNA: TGCAGCGTTGAAGGGACGGTAGCTAACTATGGCTACACCTTC
CDR3 protein: CSVEGTVANYGYTF

clone size: many
J gene: TRBJ1-2
D gene: TRBD1
V gene: TRBV19
CDR3 DNA: TGTGCCAGTAGTATAGAACAGGGGAGGAACTATGGCTACACCTTC
CDR3 protein: CASSIEQGRNYGYTF

clone size: many
J gene: TRBJ2-2
D gene: TRBD1
V gene: TRBV29-1
CDR3 DNA: TGCAGCGCCGGAGACAGGGGTAACACCGGGGAGCTGTTTTTT
CDR3 protein: CSAGDRGNTGELFF

clone size: few
J gene: TRBJ2-3
D gene: TRBD2
V gene: TRBV24-1
CDR3 DNA: TGTGCCACCAGTGACACTAGCGGGGGAGCCACAGATACGCAGTATTTT
CDR3 protein: CATSDTSGGATDTQYF

clone size: NA
J gene: TRBJ2-6
D gene: NA
V gene: TRBV9
CDR3 DNA: TGTGCCAGCAGTGGGTGGAGCTCTGGGGCCAACGTCCTGACTTTC
CDR3 protein: CASSGWSSGANVLTF

clone size: NA
J gene: TRBJ2-1
D gene: NA
V gene: TRBV7-6
CDR3 DNA: TGTGCCAGCAGGGGCAGAGACAATGAGCAGTTCTTC
CDR3 protein: CASRGRDNEQFF

clone size: many
J gene: TRBJ1-1
D gene: NA
V gene: TRBV6-5
CDR3 DNA: TGTGCCAGCAGTCGGGGATCCACTGAAGCTTTCTTT
CDR3 protein: CASSRGSTEAFF

clone size: many
J gene: TRBJ1-5
D gene: NA
V gene: TRBV12-3/TRBV12-4
CDR3 DNA: TGTGCCAGCAGCCTAGGCCAGGAGGCGGGCAATCAGCCCCAGCATTTT
CDR3 protein: CASSLGQEAGNQPQHF

clone size: few
J gene: TRBJ2-5
D gene: NA
V gene: TRBV6-1
CDR3 DNA: TGTGCCAGCAGTTACTCCTCGGGCCTCCGAGGGACCCAGTACTTC
CDR3 protein: CASSYSSGLRGTQYF

clone size: NA
J gene: TRBJ2-3
D gene: NA
V gene: TRBV7-9
CDR3 DNA: TGTGCCGGGGCTGGTAGGGGGAGACGGGGAGGCGGTACGCAGTATTTT
CDR3 protein: CAGAGRGRRGGGTQYF

clone size: many
J gene: TRBJ2-7
D gene: NA
V gene: TRBV5-1
CDR3 DNA: TGCGCCAGCAGGAATGCGGTGGCTGCCGGGGAAGGGGAGCAGTACTTC
CDR3 protein: CASRNAVAAGEGEQYF

clone size: NA
J gene: TRBJ2-7
D gene: NA
V gene: TRBV5-1
CDR3 DNA: TGCGCCAGCAGAGAGGACAGTGGGTCCTACGAGCAGTACTTC
CDR3 protein: CASREDSGSYEQYF

clone size: many
J gene: TRBJ1-3
D gene: NA
V gene: TRBV6-1
CDR3 DNA: TGTGCCAGCAGACAGGCTTCCGGAAACACCATATATTTT
CDR3 protein: CASRQASGNTIYF

clone size: NA
J gene: TRBJ2-7
D gene: TRBD1
V gene: TRBV7-2
CDR3 DNA: TGTGCCAGCAGCTTACGCGGACAGGACAGCTCCTACGAGCAGTACTTC
CDR3 protein: CASSLRGQDSSYEQYF

clone size: NA
J gene: TRBJ2-7
D gene: NA
V gene: TRBV6-5
CDR3 DNA: TGTGCCAGCAGCCCAGACACCTCCCACGAGCAGTACTTC
CDR3 protein: CASSPDTSHEQYF

clone size: few
J gene: TRBJ2-1
D gene: TRBD2
V gene: TRBV18
CDR3 DNA: TGTGCCAGCTCACTTTCCACTAGCGGGGGGCGGCATGAGCAGTTCTTC
CDR3 protein: CASSLSTSGGRHEQFF

clone size: many
J gene: TRBJ1-6
D gene: TRBD1
V gene: TRBV15
CDR3 DNA: TGTGCCACCAGCAGGGGACAGAATTCACCCCTCCACTTT
CDR3 protein: CATSRGQNSPLHF

clone size: many
J gene: TRBJ1-6
D gene: TRBD1
V gene: TRBV2
CDR3 DNA: TGTGCCAGCAGTCCGAGCACAGGGGGCGCCTATAATTCACCCCTCCACTTT
CDR3 protein: CASSPSTGGAYNSPLHF

clone size: many
J gene: TRBJ2-1
D gene: TRBD1
V gene: TRBV5-1
CDR3 DNA: TGCGCCAGCAGCGGGGGGGACAGGGCGAACTACAATGAGCAGTTCTTC
CDR3 protein: CASSGGDRANYNEQFF

clone size: NA
J gene: TRBJ2-7
D gene: NA
V gene: TRBV7-6
CDR3 DNA: TGTGCCAGCAGCCCCCAAGGGAGCCCTCCCTACGAGCAGTACTTC
CDR3 protein: CASSPQGSPPYEQYF

clone size: NA
J gene: TRBJ2-7
D gene: NA
V gene: TRBV20-1
CDR3 DNA: TGCAGTGCCTTGGGAACAGCCTACGAGCAGTACTTC
CDR3 protein: CSALGTAYEQYF

clone size: many
J gene: TRBJ1-2
D gene: TRBD1
V gene: TRBV12-3/TRBV12-4
CDR3 DNA: TGTGCCAGCAGTCCCCCGACAGGGAAGAATGGCTACACCTTC
CDR3 protein: CASSPPTGKNGYTF

clone size: few
J gene: TRBJ1-5
D gene: TRBD1
V gene: TRBV6-2/TRBV6-3
CDR3 DNA: TGTGCCAGCAGCCTGAAGGCGGACAGGGCCGATCAGCCCCAGCATTTT
CDR3 protein: CASSLKADRADQPQHF

clone size: NA
J gene: TRBJ2-5
D gene: TRBD1
V gene: TRBV5-1
CDR3 DNA: TGCGCCAGCAGCCCCGGGACAGGGGAGGGAGAGACCCAGTACTTC
CDR3 protein: CASSPGTGEGETQYF

clone size: once
J gene: TRBJ1-1
D gene: NA
V gene: TRBV19
CDR3 DNA: TGTGCCAGTAGTATAGATAGGGGGGAGGGCACTGAAGCTTTCTTT
CDR3 protein: CASSIDRGEGTEAFF

clone size: many
J gene: TRBJ2-7
D gene: NA
V gene: TRBV9
CDR3 DNA: TGTGCCAGCAGCCCAGGGGCAGGTCGTAACTACGAGCAGTACTTC
CDR3 protein: CASSPGAGRNYEQYF

clone size: NA
J gene: TRBJ2-7
D gene: NA
V gene: TRBV19
CDR3 DNA: TGTGCCAGTAAGGTCAGGGAAGAGCAGTACTTC
CDR3 protein: CASKVREEQYF

clone size: NA
J gene: TRBJ2-3
D gene: NA
V gene: TRBV5-6
CDR3 DNA: TGTGCCAGCAGCCCTTTAATCACAGATACGCAGTATTTT
CDR3 protein: CASSPLITDTQYF

clone size: NA
J gene: TRBJ1-5
D gene: NA
V gene: TRBV2
CDR3 DNA: TGTGCCACCAGCAGAGACTTGGCGGGGAATCAGCCCCAGCATTTT
CDR3 protein: CATSRDLAGNQPQHF

clone size: NA
J gene: TRBJ1-2
D gene: TRBD1
V gene: TRBV7-2
CDR3 DNA: TGTGCCAGCACCGTTTCCGGGACAGGGAAACTTGGCTACACCTTC
CDR3 protein: CASTVSGTGKLGYTF

clone size: NA
J gene: TRBJ2-2
D gene: NA
V gene: TRBV30
CDR3 DNA: TGTGCCTGGAGTGTACCCTGGAAAGGGGAGGCCGGGGAGCTGTTTTTT
CDR3 protein: CAWSVPWKGEAGELFF

clone size: many
J gene: TRBJ1-4
D gene: TRBD1
V gene: TRBV5-1
CDR3 DNA: TGCGCCAGCAGCTTGGGACAGGGAAATGAAAAACTGTTTTTT
CDR3 protein: CASSLGQGNEKLFF

clone size: NA
J gene: TRBJ2-5
D gene: TRBD1
V gene: TRBV7-8
CDR3 DNA: TGTGCCAGCAGCTTAACAGGGGGCCGACCGGAGACCCAGTACTTC
CDR3 protein: CASSLTGGRPETQYF

clone size: many
J gene: TRBJ1-6
D gene: TRBD1
V gene: TRBV6-5
CDR3 DNA: TGTGCCAGCAGAAAACGGACAGGAACTAATTCACCCCTCCACTTT
CDR3 protein: CASRKRTGTNSPLHF

clone size: NA
J gene: TRBJ2-5
D gene: TRBD2
V gene: TRBV5-1
CDR3 DNA: TGCGCCAGTCGGGGGGGGAATGGAGAGACCCAGTACTTC
CDR3 protein: CASRGGNGETQYF

clone size: many
J gene: TRBJ1-1
D gene: NA
V gene: TRBV19
CDR3 DNA: TGTGCCAGTAGTATATGGCCCGGACAAACGAACACTGAAGCTTTCTTT
CDR3 protein: CASSIWPGQTNTEAFF

clone size: NA
J gene: TRBJ2-7
D gene: NA
V gene: TRBV5-5
CDR3 DNA: TGTGCCAGCAGCGGAAAAGGACAGTCCTACGAGCAGTACTTC
CDR3 protein: CASSGKGQSYEQYF

clone size: few
J gene: TRBJ2-2
D gene: TRBD1
V gene: TRBV28
CDR3 DNA: TGTGCCAGCAAACGGACAGGGTCCGCCGGGGAGCTGTTTTTT
CDR3 protein: CASKRTGSAGELFF

clone size: NA
J gene: TRBJ1-5
D gene: TRBD1
V gene: TRBV19
CDR3 DNA: TGTGCCAGTAGTATCTCGGGACAGAGTTTTTACGGCAGTCAGCCCCAGCATTTT
CDR3 protein: CASSISGQSFYGSQPQHF

clone size: many
J gene: TRBJ1-2
D gene: NA
V gene: TRBV29-1
CDR3 DNA: TGCAGCGTTGAAGAGGGAGGTGGCTACACCTTC
CDR3 protein: CSVEEGGGYTF

clone size: many
J gene: TRBJ2-3
D gene: NA
V gene: TRBV5-1
CDR3 DNA: TGCGCCAGCAGCCCGAGGGTTAGCACAGATACGCAGTATTTT
CDR3 protein: CASSPRVSTDTQYF

clone size: NA
J gene: TRBJ2-2
D gene: NA
V gene: TRBV7-9
CDR3 DNA: TGTGCCAGCAGCCCATCTGGGAGACAGTCGGGCCATAGCGGGGAGCTGTTTTTT
CDR3 protein: CASSPSGRQSGHSGELFF

clone size: once
J gene: TRBJ1-3
D gene: TRBD1
V gene: TRBV6-6
CDR3 DNA: TGTGCCGGCACCTCGGGACAGTACTCTGGAAACACCATATATTTT
CDR3 protein: CAGTSGQYSGNTIYF

clone size: NA
J gene: TRBJ2-7
D gene: TRBD1
V gene: TRBV5-4
CDR3 DNA: TGCGCCAGCAGCTCCCCCCGCCAGGGGGCGTGGAGGGAGCAGTACTTC
CDR3 protein: CASSSPRQGAWREQYF

clone size: NA
J gene: TRBJ1-2
D gene: TRBD1
V gene: TRBV20-1
CDR3 DNA: TGCAGTTTAGCCGAGGACAGGCCAACTAACTATGGCTACACCTTC
CDR3 protein: CSLAEDRPTNYGYTF

clone size: NA
J gene: TRBJ2-7
D gene: TRBD1
V gene: TRBV7-2
CDR3 DNA: TGTGCCAGCAGCTTTGGTCCGGGACAGGGTCCCTACGAGCAGTACTTC
CDR3 protein: CASSFGPGQGPYEQYF

clone size: NA
J gene: TRBJ2-5
D gene: TRBD2
V gene: TRBV20-1
CDR3 DNA: TGCAGTGCTAGAACACTAGCGGGGGCCAGAGAGACCCAGTACTTC
CDR3 protein: CSARTLAGARETQYF

clone size: NA
J gene: TRBJ1-1
D gene: NA
V gene: TRBV7-7
CDR3 DNA: TGTGCTAGAGATAGGAGACTTCCAAACACTGAAGCTTTCTTT
CDR3 protein: CARDRRLPNTEAFF

clone size: many
J gene: TRBJ1-3
D gene: NA
V gene: TRBV5-5
CDR3 DNA: TGTGCCAGCAGCTTGAACAGGGCACTTGGAAACACCATATATTTT
CDR3 protein: CASSLNRALGNTIYF